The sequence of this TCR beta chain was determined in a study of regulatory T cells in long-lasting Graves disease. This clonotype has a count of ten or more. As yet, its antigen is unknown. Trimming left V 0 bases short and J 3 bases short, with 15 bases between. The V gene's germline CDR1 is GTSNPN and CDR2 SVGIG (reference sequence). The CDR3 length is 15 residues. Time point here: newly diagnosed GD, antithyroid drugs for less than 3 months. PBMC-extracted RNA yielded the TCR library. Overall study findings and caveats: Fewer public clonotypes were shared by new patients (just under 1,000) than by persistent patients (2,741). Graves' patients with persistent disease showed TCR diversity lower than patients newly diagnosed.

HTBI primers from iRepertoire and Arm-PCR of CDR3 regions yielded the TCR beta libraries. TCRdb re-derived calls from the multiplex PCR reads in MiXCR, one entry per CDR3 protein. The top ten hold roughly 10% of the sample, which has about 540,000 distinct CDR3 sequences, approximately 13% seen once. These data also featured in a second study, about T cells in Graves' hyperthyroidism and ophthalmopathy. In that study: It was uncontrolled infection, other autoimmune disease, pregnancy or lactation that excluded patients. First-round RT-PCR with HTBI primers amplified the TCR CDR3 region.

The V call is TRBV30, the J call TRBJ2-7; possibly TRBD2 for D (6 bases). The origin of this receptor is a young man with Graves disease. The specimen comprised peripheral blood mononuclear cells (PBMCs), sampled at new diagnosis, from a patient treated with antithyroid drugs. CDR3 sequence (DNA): TGTGCCTGGAGTGTACCTTTCGACGGGAGCTACGAGCAGTACTTC. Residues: CAWSVPFDGSYEQYF.